This T cell receptor beta chain came from a study of human T cells and chemical hapten exposure (dated by TCRdb to the early 2020s). Study-level background: For sensitization, 2% DPC in acetone was applied to a roughly 2 cm by roughly 2 cm area of upper inner arm skin. Alopecia areata with under or over 50% scalp involvement, alopecia totalis and alopecia universalis were represented in the patient cohort, which was mostly female. About 27 alopecia patients gave blood for TCR sequencing at one to four time points (pre-sensitization, 2, 6 and 24 weeks). The libraries were sequenced as a pool, and the TCR yield per sample differed mostly because of small variations in library volumes within the pool. Blood samples were taken from patients before sensitization (week 0) and then at 2, 6 and about 24 weeks after DPC sensitization. Peripheral blood TCR repertoire changes were tracked in vivo in alopecia patients during primary and secondary sensitization to the hapten diphenylcyclopropenone (DPC). Throughout the roughly 25-week study period, patients were also given weekly therapeutic DPC doses on the scalp. Patch testing on the upper back used Finn chambers containing 0.01% DPC, with scoring done after 6 days according to International Contact Dermatitis Research Group standards. Results and caveats for the whole study, not just this receptor: Patch test score was positively correlated with the number of PT1 expanded TCRs, with significance at thresholds 8, 16 and 32 but not at 4. Significantly more large CDR3 similarity clusters were formed by expanded TCRs than by pre-sensitization or healthy control sets, consistent with antigen-driven responses. After repeated subsampling, changes were observed in the strength of the expansion versus patch-test correlation and in the threshold at which the correlation became significant. No change with DPC sensitization was found in the number of TCRs above 1 in 1000 frequency, and no evidence of global repertoire structure alterations was found. Because every patient had alopecia, a presumed autoimmune disease, the patients' immune response might differ from that of healthy individuals.

Taken from the germline V gene, the CDR1 and CDR2 loops are SGHRS and YFSETQ. The CDR3, from cysteine to phenylalanine, totals 13 residues. This entry keeps only the CDR3 DNA: 39 bases, framed from base 1. At the junction V is shortened by 4 bases and J by 2 bases, with 10 bases in between. Per the publication, the time point label means: patch test 2, 6 weeks after DPC sensitization. The treatment or condition tag for this specimen amounts to: therapeutic diphenylcyclopropenone sensitization with weekly scalp DPC. At every patch-test visit, the blood draw took place before the patch test was put on. Patients were eligible if aged 18 to 70, diagnosed with alopecia and judged suitable for DPC therapy, and pregnant patients were excluded. Total RNA was extracted from unfractionated whole blood that had been collected in Tempus Blood RNA tubes. Remarks on this clonotype: Its antigen remains undetermined. Nothing much larger sits one base from this clone, and base qualities are not available.

The library was obtained by RACE. The sequencing machine was a NextSeq 500. Library preparation attached unique molecular identifiers to individual cDNA molecules for quantitative, reproducible TCR counting. Each blood RNA sample was used to sequence both TCR alpha and TCR beta chains. Per the source publication's procedure: A median of about 89,000 TCRs per sample was observed, with a range of about 20,000 to 690,600. V, J and CDR3 annotation of the TCR reads was carried out using the Decombinator software suite. Every sample was subsampled to the same number of TCRs (28,000) for the PS versus PT1 abundance plots. Expanded TCRs were defined as absent before sensitization and observed at least eight times at the 2-week time point. TCRdb reanalyzed the raw reads on its own, using fastp at Q25 for trimming and MiXCR for clone calling, and kept in-frame beta chains. Rows are combined by CDR3 protein, so each entry shows the most common genes and DNA. The V and J calls were not made by the authors but by TCRdb's processing. This sample comprises under 100,000 distinct CDR3 sequences, approximately 10% of them detected only once. 2.5% to 3.5% of the sample belongs to the ten largest clones.

Recombination joined TRBV5-1 with TRBJ2-7, with the D gene too uncertain to name. This clonotype originated in a woman in her thirties or forties with alopecia areata. Some clones in this sample may be carry-over from other donors' samples. The sample was whole blood, taken in connection with sensitization to the hapten diphenylcyclopropenone (DPC). The bases are TGCGCCAGCAGCCCAGGAGACACCTACGAGCAGTACTTC. Its protein product is CASSPGDTYEQYF.